The 24 T cell receptor beta chains below were found in one sample sequenced in a study of blood T cell repertoires in COVID-19 (TCRdb year 2020). Library method: the immunoSEQ multiplex PCR assay. Imported from immuneACCESS, the table was reduced by TCRdb to in-frame sequences with V and J called. These copies leave out some clones; in studies compared against another copy, an unresolved V gene accounts for under half, and the cause of the remainder is not known. The sample table lists about 160,000 clones, 92% of them with a count of one. The ten largest clones represent approximately 5% of the sample. The specimen was peripheral blood. Every receptor here comes from a man aged 25-40 years with COVID-19, enrolled during active disease.

This chain joins TRBV29-1 and TRBJ2-7; D might be TRBD1 (5 bases). V shed 5 bases and J shed 2 bases, with 13 bases lying between them. This CDR3 contains 13 residues. From germline, CDR1 is SQVTM and CDR2 ANQGSEA. Here the CDR3 DNA reads TGCAGCGTTTTTCAGGGATCGCCCTACGAGCAGTACTTC. The encoded protein is CSVFQGSPYEQYF.

V is TRBV4-2 and J is TRBJ2-7; the D gene is possibly TRBD2 (6 bases). Between the trimmed V and J ends, which lost 1 base and 5 bases, there was a span of 12 bases. The CDR3 spans 14 residues. CDR1 is LGHNA and CDR2 is YNFKEQ in the germline V gene. The DNA of the CDR3 is TGTGCCAGCAGCCAAGCGGGAGAACTTCACGAGCAGTACTTC. Residues: CASSQAGELHEQYF.

The chain employs TRBV19 and TRBJ1-5; 7 nucleotides line up with TRBD1. The CDR3 contains 13 residues. J lost 9 bases, V lost 10 bases, and 12 bases had no gene match. In germline, CDR1 is LNHDA, CDR2 SQIVND (reference sequence). DNA for the CDR3: TGTGCCACCAGGGACAGATACCCTGGGCCCCAGCATTTT. Its protein product is CATRDRYPGPQHF.

The chain combines TRBV11-2 with TRBJ2-6; D uncertain. Trimming took off 8 bases at V and 4 bases at J, with 12 bases between the two ends. The CDR3 spans 14 residues. Looked up from germline, CDR1 is SGHAT and CDR2 is FQNNGV. CDR3: CASGPTRGANVLTF. DNA of the CDR3: TGTGCCAGCGGCCCAACGAGGGGGGCCAACGTCCTGACTTTC.

This clone was picked up a small number of times. The chain links TRBV6-4 to TRBJ2-3, with 10 bases fitting TRBD2. The CDR3 extends over 16 amino acids. Germline CDR1 is MRHNA and CDR2 is SNTAGT. The junction had 8 bases not matched to a gene; V was cut back by 6 bases and J by 2 bases. The CDR3 spells CASSSLSGGATDTQYF. The DNA of the CDR3 is TGTGCCAGCAGCTCCCTCAGCGGGGGGGCCACAGATACGCAGTATTTT.

The V and J genes are TRBV9 and TRBJ2-1; TRBD1 matches at 8 bases. The CDR3 consists of 17 residues. Germline CDR1 reads SGDLS; CDR2 reads YYNGEE. The V gene end was trimmed by 3 bases and the J gene end by 4 bases; junction bases not matched to a gene: 12. As DNA, the CDR3 is TGTGCCAGCAGCGCCCCGACAGGGGCCCAAGTTTACAATGAGCAGTTCTTC. Translated: CASSAPTGAQVYNEQFF.

V is TRBV5-1 and J is TRBJ2-7; maybe TRBD1 (5 bases). Germline CDR1 SGHRS, CDR2 YFSETQ. V gave up 0 bases and J gave up 4 bases, with 8 bases separating them. This CDR3 spans 13 amino acids. DNA of the CDR3: TGCGCCAGCAGCTTGGACAGGCCTTACGAGCAGTACTTC. Protein: CASSLDRPYEQYF.

This chain joins TRBV12-3 or TRBV12-4 and TRBJ1-1, with 8 bases that match TRBD1. The CDR3 is made up of 13 amino acids. The trim removed 5 bases at V and 8 bases at J, leaving 7 bases unmatched. The CDR3 reads CASSGQGKGEAFF. The DNA of the CDR3 is TGTGCCAGCAGTGGACAGGGAAAAGGGGAAGCTTTCTTT.

CDR3 in DNA: TGTGCCAGCAGCGTGGGTATTGGGAGGGACACTGGAAACACCATATATTTT. Translating it yields CASSVGIGRDTGNTIYF. V gene TRBV9 combines with J gene TRBJ1-3, with a weak D call TRBD1 (6 bases). V lost 2 bases and J lost 2, with 17 bases in between. The CDR3 is made up of 17 amino acids. Germline V gene sequence: CDR1 SGDLS, CDR2 YYNGEE.

The chain employs TRBV28 and TRBJ1-2, with D maybe TRBD1 (5 bases). Trimming shortened V by 5 bases and J by 4 bases, and 8 bases separated the two germline ends. Germline loops: CDR1 MDHEN, CDR2 SYDVKM. The CDR3 consists of 12 residues. CDR3 protein: CASSTGGYGYTF. The CDR3 DNA reads TGTGCCAGCAGTACGGGGGGCTATGGCTACACCTTC.

This chain links TRBV7-3 with TRBJ2-3, with D tentatively TRBD2 (6 bases). This CDR3 is 14 amino acids long. Germline assignment: CDR1 SGHTA and CDR2 FQGTGA. Between the trimmed V and J ends, which lost 1 base and 1 base, there was a span of 6 bases. The CDR3 spells CASSLSGGTDTQYF. The CDR3 DNA reads TGTGCCAGCAGCTTAAGCGGGGGCACAGATACGCAGTATTTT.

The chain combines TRBV7-6 with TRBJ2-3; 9 nucleotides align to TRBD2. V shed 2 bases and J 2 bases; nucleotides not matched to a gene: 2. The CDR3 has 15 amino acids. CDR1 and CDR2 (germline): SGHVS, FNYEAQ. The CDR3 loop reads CASSLRLAATDTQYF. The CDR3 region has the DNA TGTGCCAGCAGCTTACGACTAGCGGCCACAGATACGCAGTATTTT.

CDR3 nucleotides: TGTGCCTGGAGTGTACTTTATGAAGCTTTCTTT. Translating gives CAWSVLYEAFF. The rearrangement joins TRBV30 to TRBJ1-1; D is uncertain. This CDR3 is built from 11 residues. From germline, CDR1 is GTSNPN and CDR2 SVGIG (reference sequence). V lost 0 bases and J lost 7, with 6 bases in between.

The rearrangement links TRBV24-1 to TRBJ2-3; 13 bases are shared with TRBD2. Losses at the gene ends were 9 bases for V and 0 bases for J; bases not matched to a gene: 2. The germline CDR1 and CDR2 sequences are KGHDR and SFDVKD. This CDR3 spans 15 amino acids. The CDR3 DNA reads as TGTGCCACCCGGGGACTAGCGGGAAGCACAGATACGCAGTATTTT. Protein product: CATRGLAGSTDTQYF.

V usage is TRBV6-2 or TRBV6-3 and J usage is TRBJ2-2, with a weak D call TRBD1 (7 bases). The germline gives CDR1 MNHEY, CDR2 SVGEGT. Trimming took off 1 base at V and 4 bases at J, with 13 bases between the two ends. The CDR3 is 16 amino acids. The CDR3 nucleotides are TGTGCCAGCAGTTACTTCCCAGGGGGGCTCACCGGGGAGCTGTTTTTT. This codes for CASSYFPGGLTGELFF.

The chain couples TRBV12-5 to TRBJ2-1, with 9 bases fitting TRBD2. The V segment lost 4 bases and the J segment 10 bases; nucleotides outside the gene matches: 14. CDR3 length equals 16 residues. Germline V gene sequence: CDR1 LGHNT, CDR2 FRNRAP. The CDR3 loop reads CASGSFSGGSWNEQFF. CDR3 sequence (DNA): TGTGCTAGTGGTTCTTTCAGCGGGGGGTCCTGGAACGAGCAGTTCTTC.

V and J are TRBV5-1 and TRBJ2-6; D call uncertain. The CDR3 loop spans 16 amino acids. Germline CDR1 is SGHRS and CDR2 is YFSETQ. The germline V and J ends were trimmed by 0 bases and 4 bases, with 11 bases remaining between them. CDR3 sequence (DNA): TGCGCCAGCAGCTTGGGCCCCACTACCGGGGCCAACGTCCTGACTTTC. Translating gives CASSLGPTTGANVLTF.

The sample holds a few counts of this clone. The CDR3 spells CASSSETNEKLFF. The CDR3 coding sequence is TGTGCCAGCAGTTCGGAGACTAATGAAAAACTGTTTTTT. The chain joins TRBV28 to TRBJ1-4; D remains unclear. V was cut by 4 bases and J by 2 bases, with 5 bases left in between. The CDR3 consists of 13 residues. CDR1 is MDHEN, CDR2 SYDVKM, per germline.

This clone was seen only a few times. The V call is TRBV18, the J call TRBJ1-2; TRBD1 matches at 11 bases. The CDR3 covers 15 residues. J lost 7 bases, V lost 2 bases, and 6 bases had no gene match. CDR1 and CDR2 from the germline V gene are KGHSH and LQKENI. CDR3 coding DNA: TGTGCCAGCTCACCATGGGACAGGGGGAGCGGTGGCTACACCTTC. It specifies CASSPWDRGSGGYTF.

The chain has TRBV7-2 and TRBJ1-5; no reliable D call. Deletions cut 4 bases from V and 9 bases from J, with 16 bases between. The CDR3 has 14 residues. Looked up from germline, CDR1 is SGHTA and CDR2 is FQGNSA. The CDR3 protein is CASSSQTTWGPQHF. The DNA for the CDR3 is TGTGCCAGCAGCTCCCAGACTACCTGGGGGCCCCAGCATTTT.

The chain employs TRBV11-2 and TRBJ2-5, with TRBD1 as a possible D gene (5 bases). The CDR3 has 14 amino acids. In germline, CDR1 is SGHAT, CDR2 FQNNGV. Trimming pared 3 bases from V and 4 bases from J, leaving 12 bases between. The CDR3 loop is CASSFSAGRETQYF. The CDR3 DNA sequence: TGTGCCAGCAGCTTTTCGGCAGGGCGAGAGACCCAGTACTTC.

The chain couples TRBV5-6 to TRBJ1-1; D perhaps matches TRBD1 (6 bases). Trimming shortened V by 2 bases and J by 11 bases, and 16 bases separated the two germline ends. This CDR3 is 13 amino acids long. Germline values: CDR1 SGHDT, CDR2 YYEEEE. The CDR3 DNA reads as TGTGCCAGCAGCTTCATGCTAGGGGGTAATGCTTTCTTT. Translation: CASSFMLGGNAFF.

This chain joins TRBV5-6 and TRBJ1-4; 9 bases map to TRBD1. The ends lost 2 bases at V and 8 bases at J; junction bases unmatched: 7. The CDR3 is 15 amino acids. Germline loops: CDR1 SGHDT, CDR2 YYEEEE. In nucleotides, the CDR3 is TGTGCCAGCAGCTTCCACAGGGGGCCGAGAGAAAAACTGTTTTTT. Translation gives CASSFHRGPREKLFF.

The rearrangement links TRBV4-3 to TRBJ2-1; 10 bases are a match to TRBD2. J was trimmed by 5 bases and V by 5 bases; bases with no gene match: 3. The CDR3 spans 14 residues. Germline values: CDR1 LGHNA, CDR2 YSLEER. CDR3 DNA: TGCGCCAGCAGCACTAGCGGGGACAACAATGAGCAGTTCTTC. This encodes CASSTSGDNNEQFF.